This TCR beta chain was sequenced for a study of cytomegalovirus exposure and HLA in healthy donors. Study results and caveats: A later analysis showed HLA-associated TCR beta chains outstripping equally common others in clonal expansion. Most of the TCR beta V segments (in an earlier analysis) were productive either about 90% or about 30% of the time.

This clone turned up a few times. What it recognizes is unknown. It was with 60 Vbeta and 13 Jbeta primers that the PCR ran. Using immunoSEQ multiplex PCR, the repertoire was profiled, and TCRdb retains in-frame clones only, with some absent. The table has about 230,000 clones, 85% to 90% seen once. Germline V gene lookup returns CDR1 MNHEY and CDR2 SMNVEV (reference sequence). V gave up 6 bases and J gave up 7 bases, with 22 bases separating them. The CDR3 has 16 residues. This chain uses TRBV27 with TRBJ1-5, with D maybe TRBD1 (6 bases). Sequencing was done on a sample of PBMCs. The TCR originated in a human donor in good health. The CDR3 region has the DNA TGTGCCAGCAGCTTAAACCCAGGGGCGTCGGGGCAGCCCCAGCATTTT. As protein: CASSLNPGASGQPQHF.